This T cell receptor (beta chain) appears in the sequencing data of a study of T cell responses to AZD1222 COVID-19 vaccine. Germline CDR1 reads SEHNR; CDR2 reads FQNEAQ (reference sequence). V was trimmed by 1 base and J by 8 bases, leaving 20 bases between them. There are 16 residues in the CDR3. Profiling relied on immunoSEQ multiplex PCR, and the TCRdb table lists in-frame clones only, not all of them. The table has 80,000 or so clones, around 90% seen once. This specimen consisted of peripheral blood, obtained on day 0 of AZD1222 vaccination. The TCR was taken from an adult in good health. V gene TRBV7-9 combines with J gene TRBJ1-2; no reliable D call. CDR3 DNA: TGTGCCAGCAGCTTAGGGCAGGACCTCGAGCCATGGGGCTACACCTTC. This sequence encodes CASSLGQDLEPWGYTF.